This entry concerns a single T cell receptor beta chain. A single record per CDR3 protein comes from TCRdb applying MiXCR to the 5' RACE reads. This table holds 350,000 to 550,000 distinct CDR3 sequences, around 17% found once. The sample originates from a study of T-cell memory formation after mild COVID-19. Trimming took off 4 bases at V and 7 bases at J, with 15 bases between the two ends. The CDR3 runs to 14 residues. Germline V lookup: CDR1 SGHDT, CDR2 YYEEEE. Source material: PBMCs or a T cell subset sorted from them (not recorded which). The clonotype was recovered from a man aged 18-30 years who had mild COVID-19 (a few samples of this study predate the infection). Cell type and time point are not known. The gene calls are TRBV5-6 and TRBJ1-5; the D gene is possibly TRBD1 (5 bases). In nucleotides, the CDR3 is TGTGCCAGCAGCGGGCCGGATACAGGCCAGCCCCAGCATTTT. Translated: CASSGPDTGQPQHF.